This TCR beta chain stems from a study of cytomegalovirus exposure and HLA in healthy donors. It was with 60 Vbeta and 13 Jbeta primers that the PCR ran. Assay used: immunoSEQ multiplex PCR; TCRdb lists only in-frame clones, some missing. Reported are 35,000 to 45,000 clones; the ten largest clones contain around 3.2%. This CDR3 region has 17 residues. Germline lookup yields CDR1 SGHRS and CDR2 YFSETQ. V was shortened by 3 bases and J by 4 bases, with 20 bases between the two germline ends. This rearrangement joins TRBV5-1 to TRBJ2-1, with D possibly matching TRBD2 (5 bases). The origin of this receptor is a woman aged 25 to 39 in good health and CMV-seropositive. Sequenced material: PBMCs. The CDR3 region is CASSWALVGYLYNEQFF. CDR3 sequence (DNA): TGCGCCAGCAGCTGGGCACTAGTTGGGTACCTATACAATGAGCAGTTCTTC.